The entry below describes one T cell receptor (beta chain). The antigen is unknown. The data are from a study of a mutant IDH1 vaccine in newly diagnosed glioma. Study-level information: Patients had eight vaccinations, in weeks 1, 3, 5, 7, 11, 15, 19 and 23. Vaccination followed radiotherapy alone by 4-6 weeks, or accompanied temozolomide cycles. Pretreatment consisted of radiotherapy, temozolomide, or both, with most receiving both.

The CDR3 is 16 residues long. V trimming: 1 base; J trimming: 1 base; junction bases outside the gene matches: 3. CDR1 SGHTA and CDR2 FQGNSA come from the germline V gene. As to time point: week 5, during vaccination. The investigators gave 300 ug of mutant IDH1 20-mer peptide in each vaccine dose, together with topical imiquimod. Each of the donors came in with new WHO grade 3 or 4 astrocytomas that were IDH1-mutant and ATRX-lost. The repertoire was sequenced with immunoSEQ multiplex PCR; TCRdb's copy has only in-frame clones and lacks some. The profile shows roughly 42,000 clones, approximately 85% of them singletons.

This specimen was PBMCs, taken from a glioma patient whose treatment included an IDH1 peptide vaccine. This clonotype originated in a man aged 40-55 years with glioma. V gene TRBV7-2 combines with J gene TRBJ2-2; 7 bases are shared with TRBD1. CDR3 residues: CASSLVWTGNTGELFF. The CDR3 coding sequence is TGTGCCAGCAGCTTAGTGTGGACAGGGAACACCGGGGAGCTGTTTTTT. Full variable domain (remainder filled in from reference TRBV7-2 and TRBJ2-2): GAGVSQSPSNKVTEKGKDVELRCDPISGHTALYWYRQSLGQGLEFLIYFQGNSAPDKSGLPSDRFSAERTGGSVSTLTIQRTQQEDSAVYLCASSLVWTGNTGELFFGEGSRLTVL.